These T cell receptor beta chains were read from a single sample in a study of cytomegalovirus exposure and HLA in healthy donors. The assay was immunoSEQ multiplex PCR, and TCRdb's table has in-frame clones only and misses some. The sample carries around 110,000 clones, approximately 70% recorded once. The sequencing input was PBMCs. These receptors were taken from a man between 25 and 39 years old in good health and CMV-seropositive. Both conserved end residues are part of each CDR3. The order of the fields is V gene, clone size, D gene, CDR3 length, J gene, CDR3 protein, CDR3 DNA. The D gene is left open where the match is weak. Part of the rows lack a size; the others show once, few, many or a class for expanded clones.

TRBV28	few	TRBD2	13	TRBJ2-4	CASSSSGGVPLYF	TGTGCCAGCAGTTCCTCTGGGGGGGTACCTCTGTACTTC
TRBV19	-	-	12	TRBJ2-2	CASSIVKGLLFF	TGTGCCAGTAGTATAGTGAAGGGGCTGCTGTTTTTT
TRBV10-3	-	TRBD1	15	TRBJ1-2	CAISSSEGQGYGYTF	TGTGCCATCAGTTCCTCAGAGGGACAGGGGTATGGCTACACCTTC
TRBV29-1	few	-	12	TRBJ1-1	CSVVDMNTEAFF	TGCAGCGTTGTGGACATGAACACTGAAGCTTTCTTT
TRBV7-9	-	-	15	TRBJ2-3	CASSLSGGTTDTQYF	TGTGCCAGCAGCTTGTCTGGCGGGACCACAGATACGCAGTATTTT
TRBV5-1	few	-	15	TRBJ2-1	CASSLAGTPNNEQFF	TGCGCCAGCAGCTTGGCGGGGACACCTAACAATGAGCAGTTCTTC
TRBV7-3	-	TRBD1	14	TRBJ1-6	CASSLGTGNSPLHF	TGTGCCAGCAGCTTAGGGACAGGAAATTCACCCCTCCACTTT
TRBV4-2	-	TRBD2	15	TRBJ2-7	CASSQSRGGSYEQYF	TGTGCCAGCAGCCAATCGCGGGGGGGCTCCTACGAGCAGTACTTC
TRBV5-3	-	-	16	TRBJ1-5	CARSLRPPQGNQPQHF	TGTGCCAGAAGCTTACGTCCGCCCCAGGGCAATCAGCCCCAGCATTTT
TRBV7-6	few	TRBD1	16	TRBJ2-3	CASSPGQGALGDTQYF	TGTGCCAGCAGCCCCGGACAGGGGGCGCTTGGAGATACGCAGTATTTT
TRBV4-1	few	TRBD2	17	TRBJ2-1	CASSQEVAGGRYNEQFF	TGCGCCAGCAGCCAAGAAGTCGCGGGGGGGCGTTACAATGAGCAGTTCTTC
TRBV10-3	-	TRBD2	19	TRBJ2-1	CAISESGLAGPWSYNEQFF	TGTGCCATCAGTGAGTCCGGACTAGCGGGGCCCTGGTCCTACAATGAGCAGTTCTTC
TRBV14	-	-	18	TRBJ1-1	CASSNGTPHQYLNTEAFF	TGTGCCAGCAGCAACGGGACACCACATCAGTATTTGAACACTGAAGCTTTCTTT
TRBV30	few	-	11	TRBJ1-1	CAWSVMTEAFF	TGTGCCTGGAGTGTCATGACTGAAGCTTTCTTT
TRBV13	-	TRBD1	17	TRBJ2-2	CASSQTPGQANTGELFF	TGTGCCAGCAGCCAAACGCCGGGACAGGCGAACACCGGGGAGCTGTTTTTT
TRBV27	-	-	14	TRBJ1-2	CASSLLGDPHGYTF	TGTGCCAGCAGTTTACTAGGCGACCCTCATGGCTACACCTTC